This T cell receptor beta chain was identified in a study of control samples from healthy donors and cancer patients. About this clone itself: This sample also contains other DNA sequences that code for the same CDR3.

Repertoires were generated with immunoSEQ multiplex PCR, while TCRdb's copy carries only in-frame clones and drops some. The data contain 150,000 to 200,000 clones, 91% of them singletons. This TCR derives from a woman in her 30s in good health. The sequenced sample consisted of blood.

The CDR3 bases are TGCGCCAGCAGCTTACAAGACTTGAACACTGAAGCTTTCTTT. This codes for CASSLQDLNTEAFF. This chain joins TRBV5-1 and TRBJ1-1, with no clear D. CDR3 size: 14 residues. Germline assignment: CDR1 SGHRS and CDR2 YFSETQ. V lost 2 bases and J 0 bases, leaving 8 bases between the germline ends. Variable domain in full (rest from reference TRBV5-1 and TRBJ1-1): KAGVTQTPRYLIKTRGQQVTLSCSPISGHRSVSWYQQTPGQGLQFLFEYFSETQRNKGNFPGRFSGRQFSNSRSEMNVSTLELGDSALYLCASSLQDLNTEAFFGQGTRLTVV.